The T cell receptor (beta chain) described here comes from a study of a mutant IDH1 vaccine in newly diagnosed glioma. In the case of this clone: Its antigen is undetermined.

The length of the CDR3 is 14 residues. CDR1 and CDR2 (germline): SGDLS, YYNGEE. Trimming removed 6 bases at V and 3 bases at J, with 16 bases between. Indicated time point: week 35, safety follow-up. Vaccinated patients received 300 ug of mutant IDH1 20-mer peptide per dose, with topical imiquimod. TCRdb keeps only in-frame clones here, not all; method: immunoSEQ multiplex PCR. This repertoire shows around 31,000 clones, over 65% found once; its top ten account for 15%. The origin of this receptor is a man aged 30 to 39 with glioma. The rearrangement joins TRBV9 to TRBJ2-7, with a tentative D call TRBD1 (5 bases). Sequenced here: PBMCs, sampled from a glioma patient whose treatment included an IDH1 peptide vaccine. As DNA, the CDR3 is TGTGCCAGCAACTTGGGAACAGGAAACTACGAGCAGTACTTC. It codes for CASNLGTGNYEQYF.